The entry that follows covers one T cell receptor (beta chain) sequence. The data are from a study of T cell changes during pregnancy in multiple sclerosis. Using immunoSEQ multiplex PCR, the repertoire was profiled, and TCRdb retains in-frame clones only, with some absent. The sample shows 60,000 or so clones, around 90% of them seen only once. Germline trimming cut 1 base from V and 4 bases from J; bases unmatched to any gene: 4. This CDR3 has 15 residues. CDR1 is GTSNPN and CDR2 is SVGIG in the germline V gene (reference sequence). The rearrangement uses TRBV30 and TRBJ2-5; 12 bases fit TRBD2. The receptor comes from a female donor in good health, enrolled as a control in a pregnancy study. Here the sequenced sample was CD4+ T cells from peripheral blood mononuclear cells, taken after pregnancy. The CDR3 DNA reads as TGTGCCTGGAGTGGGGGGACTAGCGGGCCAGAGACCCAGTACTTC. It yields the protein CAWSGGTSGPETQYF.